This T cell receptor (beta chain) stems from a study of cytomegalovirus exposure and HLA in healthy donors. A multiplex PCR was run with 60 Vbeta primers and 13 Jbeta primers. TCRdb keeps only in-frame clones here, not all; method: immunoSEQ multiplex PCR. The sample lists roughly 110,000 clones, approximately 70% occurring once. The germline CDR1 and CDR2 sequences are SGHRS and YFSETQ. V was trimmed by 4 bases and J by 0 bases, leaving 16 bases between them. The CDR3 runs 16 residues. The source is a young man in good health and CMV-seropositive. The gene calls are TRBV5-1 and TRBJ1-2, with a tentative D call TRBD1 (6 bases). Sample: PBMCs. The CDR3 coding sequence is TGCGCCAGCAGCGTGAGACAGGTGCAAGCTAACTATGGCTACACCTTC. Its protein is CASSVRQVQANYGYTF. The full variable domain, its missing parts supplied by reference TRBV5-1 and TRBJ1-2, is KAGVTQTPRYLIKTRGQQVTLSCSPISGHRSVSWYQQTPGQGLQFLFEYFSETQRNKGNFPGRFSGRQFSNSRSEMNVSTLELGDSALYLCASSVRQVQANYGYTFGSGTRLTVV.